This T cell receptor (beta chain) was observed in a study of T cell repertoires in cytomegalovirus infection. As to this clonotype: Its antigen is unidentified.

There are 14 residues in the CDR3. J was trimmed by 7 bases and V by 0 bases; bases with no gene match: 5. CDR1 SGHRS and CDR2 YFSETQ come from the germline V gene. TCRdb processed the reads anew with MiXCR; each CDR3 protein has one entry. Of 86,000 or so distinct CDR3 sequences in the sample, roughly a quarter were seen once. The TCR was taken from a human donor in good health (CMV status not recorded). Some clones in this sample may be carry-over from other donors' samples. This sequence joins TRBV5-1 and TRBJ2-7, with 9 bases fitting TRBD2. The sample here was CD8+ T cells from cultured PBMCs, taken from culture after CMV antigen stimulation. CDR3 region: CASSLEAGGGEQYF. CDR3 sequence (DNA): TGCGCCAGCAGCTTGGAAGCGGGGGGCGGAGAGCAGTACTTC. The variable domain in full, completed from reference TRBV5-1 and TRBJ2-7, reads KAGVTQTPRYLIKTRGQQVTLSCSPISGHRSVSWYQQTPGQGLQFLFEYFSETQRNKGNFPGRFSGRQFSNSRSEMNVSTLELGDSALYLCASSLEAGGGEQYFGPGTRLTVT.